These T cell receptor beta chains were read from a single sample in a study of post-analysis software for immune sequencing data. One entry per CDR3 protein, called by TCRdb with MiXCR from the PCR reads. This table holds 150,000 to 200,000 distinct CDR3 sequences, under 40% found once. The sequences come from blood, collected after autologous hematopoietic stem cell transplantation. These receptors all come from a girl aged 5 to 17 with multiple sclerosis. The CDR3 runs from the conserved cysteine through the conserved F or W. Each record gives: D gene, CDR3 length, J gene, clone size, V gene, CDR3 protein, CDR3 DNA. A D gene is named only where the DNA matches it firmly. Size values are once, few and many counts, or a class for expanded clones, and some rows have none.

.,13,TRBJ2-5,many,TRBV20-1,CSARRDLGETQYF,TGCAGTGCTCGGCGGGACTTAGGAGAGACCCAGTACTTC
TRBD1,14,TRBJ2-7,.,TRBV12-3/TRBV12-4,CASSHRNRGYEQYF,TGTGCCAGCAGCCACCGGAACAGGGGCTACGAGCAGTACTTC
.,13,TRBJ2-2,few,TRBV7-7,CASAIQVTGELFF,TGTGCTAGCGCCATACAGGTCACCGGGGAGCTGTTTTTT
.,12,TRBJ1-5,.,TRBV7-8,CASSLESGPQHF,TGTGCCAGCAGCTTAGAATCAGGACCCCAGCATTTT
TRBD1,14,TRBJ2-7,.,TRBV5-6,CASSPGGYQYEQYF,TGTGCCAGCAGTCCAGGGGGCTATCAGTACGAGCAGTACTTC
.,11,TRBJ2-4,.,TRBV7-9,CASSSKHIQYF,TGTGCCAGCAGCTCGAAACACATTCAGTACTTC
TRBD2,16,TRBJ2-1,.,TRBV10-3,CAISSYSRTSGSEQFF,TGTGCCATCAGCTCCTATTCGCGGACTAGCGGGAGTGAGCAGTTCTTC
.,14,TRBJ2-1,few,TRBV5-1,CASSLETRWDEQFF,TGCGCCAGCAGCTTGGAGACTAGATGGGATGAGCAGTTCTTC
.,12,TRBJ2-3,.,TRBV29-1,CSVRRGADTQYF,TGCAGTGTCCGGAGGGGAGCAGATACGCAGTATTTT
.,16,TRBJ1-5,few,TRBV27,CASSYLPLYSNQPQHF,TGTGCCAGCAGTTACCTGCCCCTTTATAGCAATCAGCCCCAGCATTTT
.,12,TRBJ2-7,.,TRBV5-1,CASGRDVYEQYF,TGCGCCAGCGGGCGGGACGTCTACGAGCAGTACTTC
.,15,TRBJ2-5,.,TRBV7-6,CASSVTTQIQETQYF,TGTGCCAGCAGCGTAACGACCCAAATTCAAGAGACCCAGTACTTC
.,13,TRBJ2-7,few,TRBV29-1,CSVGGQYFYEQYF,TGCAGCGTTGGAGGACAGTACTTTTACGAGCAGTACTTC
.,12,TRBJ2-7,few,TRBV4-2,CASSQDRTEQYF,TGTGCCAGCAGCCAAGATCGGACCGAGCAGTACTTC